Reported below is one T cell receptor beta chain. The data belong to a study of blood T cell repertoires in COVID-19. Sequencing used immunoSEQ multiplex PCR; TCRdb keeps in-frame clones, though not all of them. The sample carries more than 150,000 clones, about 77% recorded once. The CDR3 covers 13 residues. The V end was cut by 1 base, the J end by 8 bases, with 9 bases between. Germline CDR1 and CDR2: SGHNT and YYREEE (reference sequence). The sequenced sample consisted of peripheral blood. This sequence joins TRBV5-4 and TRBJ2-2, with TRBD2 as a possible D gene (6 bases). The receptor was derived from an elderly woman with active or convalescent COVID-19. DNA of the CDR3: TGTGCCAGCAGCTTGCGGGGGATGGGGGAGCTGTTTTTT. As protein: CASSLRGMGELFF. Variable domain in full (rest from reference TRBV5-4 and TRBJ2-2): ETGVTQSPTHLIKTRGQQVTLRCSSQSGHNTVSWYQQALGQGPQFIFQYYREEENGRGNFPPRFSGLQFPNYSSELNVNALELDDSALYLCASSLRGMGELFFGEGSRLTVL.